This T cell receptor beta chain was documented in a study of identical twins. Per the germline V gene, CDR1 is LNHNV and CDR2 is YYDKDF (reference sequence). V dropped 4 bases and J dropped 5; count of bases not matched to a gene: 5. This CDR3 has 14 residues. MiXCR was run by TCRdb on the 5' RACE reads, yielding one entry per CDR3 protein. Found here are fewer than 900,000 distinct CDR3 sequences, roughly 20% of them singletons; the top ten hold around 13%. This sample was shared with a second study, whose subject was T cells expressing NK-cell markers.

Sequencing was carried out using PBMCs. The chain uses TRBV15 and TRBJ2-5, with 9 bases fitting TRBD1. The clonotype comes from a woman between 18 and 29 years old in good health. The chain's CDR3 is CATSKRTGAETQYF. The CDR3 nucleotides read TGTGCCACCAGCAAAAGGACAGGGGCCGAGACCCAGTACTTC.